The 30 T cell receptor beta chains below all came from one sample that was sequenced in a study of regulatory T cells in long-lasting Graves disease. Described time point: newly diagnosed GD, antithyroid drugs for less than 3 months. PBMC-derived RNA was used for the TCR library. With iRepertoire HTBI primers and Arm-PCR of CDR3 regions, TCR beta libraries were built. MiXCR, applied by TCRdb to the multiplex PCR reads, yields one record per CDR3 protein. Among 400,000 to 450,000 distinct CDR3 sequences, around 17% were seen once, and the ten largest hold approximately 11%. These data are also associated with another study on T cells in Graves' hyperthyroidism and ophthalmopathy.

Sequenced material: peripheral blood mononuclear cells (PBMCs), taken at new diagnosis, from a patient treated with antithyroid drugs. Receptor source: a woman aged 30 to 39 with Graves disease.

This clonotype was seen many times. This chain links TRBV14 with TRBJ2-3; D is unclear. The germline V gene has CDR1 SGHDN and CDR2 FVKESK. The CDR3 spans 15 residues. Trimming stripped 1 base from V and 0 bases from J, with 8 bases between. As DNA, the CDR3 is TGTGCCAGCAGCCAAGGTTCAACTAGCACAGATACGCAGTATTTT. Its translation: CASSQGSTSTDTQYF.

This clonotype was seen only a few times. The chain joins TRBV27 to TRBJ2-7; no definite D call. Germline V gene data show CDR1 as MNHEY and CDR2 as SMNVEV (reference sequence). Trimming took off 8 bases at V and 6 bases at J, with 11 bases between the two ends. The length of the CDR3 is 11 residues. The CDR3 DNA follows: TGTGCCAGCGGCCTAGTGGGCGAGCAGTACTTC. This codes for CASGLVGEQYF.

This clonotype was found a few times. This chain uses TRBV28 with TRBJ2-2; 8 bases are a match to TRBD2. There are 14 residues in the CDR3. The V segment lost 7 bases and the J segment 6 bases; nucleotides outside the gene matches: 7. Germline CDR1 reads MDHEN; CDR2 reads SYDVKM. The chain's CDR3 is CASIAGSLAGELFF. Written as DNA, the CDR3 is TGTGCCAGCATAGCGGGATCTCTTGCCGGGGAGCTGTTTTTT.

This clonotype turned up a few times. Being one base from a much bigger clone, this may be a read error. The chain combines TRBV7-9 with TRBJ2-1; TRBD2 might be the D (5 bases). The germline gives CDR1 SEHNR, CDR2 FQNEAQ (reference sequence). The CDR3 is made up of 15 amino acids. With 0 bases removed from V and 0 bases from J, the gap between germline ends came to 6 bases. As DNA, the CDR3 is TGTGCCAGCAGCTTAGCGGGAGACTCCTACAATGAGCAGTTCTTC. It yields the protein CASSLAGDSYNEQFF.

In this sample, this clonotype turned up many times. The CDR3 coding sequence is TGTGCCAGCAGCTTACCGGGACTAGAAGAGACCCAGTACTTC. It is translated as CASSLPGLEETQYF. This sequence joins TRBV7-2 and TRBJ2-5, with 8 bases identical to TRBD2. The CDR3 length is 14 residues. Germline V lookup: CDR1 SGHTA, CDR2 FQGNSA. The trim removed 2 bases at V and 3 bases at J, leaving 2 bases unmatched.

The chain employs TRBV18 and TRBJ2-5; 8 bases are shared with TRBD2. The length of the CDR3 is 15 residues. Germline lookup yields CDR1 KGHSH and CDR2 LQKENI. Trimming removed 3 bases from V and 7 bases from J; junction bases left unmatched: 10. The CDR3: CASSPAGREKRTQYF. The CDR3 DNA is TGTGCCAGCTCACCGGCCGGGAGGGAAAAGAGGACCCAGTACTTC.

This chain's CDR3 is CASSLAPGFDYEQYF. The CDR3 DNA reads as TGCGCCAGCAGCTTGGCGCCTGGGTTCGACTACGAGCAGTACTTC. This rearrangement joins TRBV5-1 to TRBJ2-7; D is undetermined. V was clipped by 0 bases and J by 3 bases, with 13 bases between them. The length of the CDR3 is 15 residues. Germline-derived CDR1 and CDR2 are SGHRS and YFSETQ. The whole variable domain, filled in from reference TRBV5-1 and TRBJ2-7, reads KAGVTQTPRYLIKTRGQQVTLSCSPISGHRSVSWYQQTPGQGLQFLFEYFSETQRNKGNFPGRFSGRQFSNSRSEMNVSTLELGDSALYLCASSLAPGFDYEQYFGPGTRLTVT.

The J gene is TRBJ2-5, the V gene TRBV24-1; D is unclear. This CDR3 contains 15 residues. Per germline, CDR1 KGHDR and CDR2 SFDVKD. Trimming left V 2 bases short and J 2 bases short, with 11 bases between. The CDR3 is CATSDSRGQQETQYF. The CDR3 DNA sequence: TGTGCCACCAGTGATTCTCGAGGTCAACAAGAGACCCAGTACTTC.

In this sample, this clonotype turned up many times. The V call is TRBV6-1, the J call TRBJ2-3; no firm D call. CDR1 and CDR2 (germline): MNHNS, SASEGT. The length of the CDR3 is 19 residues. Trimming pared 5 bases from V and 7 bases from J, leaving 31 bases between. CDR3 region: CASSHPPGVYIGDAHTQYF. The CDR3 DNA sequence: TGTGCCAGCAGTCACCCCCCCGGCGTCTACATTGGGGATGCGCATACGCAGTATTTT.

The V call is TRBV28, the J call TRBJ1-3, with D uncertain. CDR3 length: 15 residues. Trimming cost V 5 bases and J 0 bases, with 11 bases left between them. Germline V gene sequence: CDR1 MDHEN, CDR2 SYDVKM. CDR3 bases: TGTGCCAGCAGTCTAACCGGGTTCTCTGGAAACACCATATATTTT. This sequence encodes CASSLTGFSGNTIYF.

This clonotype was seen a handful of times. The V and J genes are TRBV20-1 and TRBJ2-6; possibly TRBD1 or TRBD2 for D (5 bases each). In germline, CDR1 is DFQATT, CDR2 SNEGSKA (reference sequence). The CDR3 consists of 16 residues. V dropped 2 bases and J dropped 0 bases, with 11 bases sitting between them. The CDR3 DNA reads TGCAGTGCTAGACCGGGACGGTTCTCTGGGGCCAACGTCCTGACTTTC. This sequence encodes CSARPGRFSGANVLTF.

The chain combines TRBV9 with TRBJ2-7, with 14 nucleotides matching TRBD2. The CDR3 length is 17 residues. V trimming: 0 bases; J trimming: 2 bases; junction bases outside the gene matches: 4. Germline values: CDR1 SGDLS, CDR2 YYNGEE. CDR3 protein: CASSVGTSGRKTYEQYF. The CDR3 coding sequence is TGTGCCAGCAGCGTAGGGACTAGCGGGAGGAAGACCTACGAGCAGTACTTC.

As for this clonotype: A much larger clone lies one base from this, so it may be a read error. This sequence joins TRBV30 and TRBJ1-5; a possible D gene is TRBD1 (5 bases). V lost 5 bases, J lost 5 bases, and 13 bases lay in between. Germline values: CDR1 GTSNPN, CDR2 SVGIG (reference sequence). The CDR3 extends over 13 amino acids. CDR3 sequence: CAWSETEDQPQHF. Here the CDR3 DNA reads TGTGCCTGGTCTGAGACAGAAGATCAGCCCCAGCATTTT.

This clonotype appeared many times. CDR3 coding DNA: TGTGCCAGCAGCTTAGAGGGCCTAGGGGCGGGAGACGGTGAGACCCAGTACTTC. Amino acids: CASSLEGLGAGDGETQYF. The chain carries TRBV11-2 and TRBJ2-5; the match to TRBD2 covers 7 bases. CDR3 length equals 18 residues. CDR1 and CDR2 (germline): SGHAT, FQNNGV. The J segment lost 5 bases and the V segment lost 0 bases, leaving 15 bases of the junction unmatched. Drawing the rest from reference TRBV11-2 and TRBJ2-5, the complete variable domain is EAGVAQSPRYKIIEKRQSVAFWCNPISGHATLYWYQQILGQGPKLLIQFQNNGVVDDSQLPKDRFSAERLKGVDSTLKIQPAKLEDSAVYLCASSLEGLGAGDGETQYFGPGTRLLVL.

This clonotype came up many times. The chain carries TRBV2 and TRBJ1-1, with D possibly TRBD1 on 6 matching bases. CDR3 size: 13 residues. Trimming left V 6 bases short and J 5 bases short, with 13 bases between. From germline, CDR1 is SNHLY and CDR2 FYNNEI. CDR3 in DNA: TGTGCCAGCAGGAGAAACAGGGAGACTGAAGCTTTCTTT. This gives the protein CASRRNRETEAFF.

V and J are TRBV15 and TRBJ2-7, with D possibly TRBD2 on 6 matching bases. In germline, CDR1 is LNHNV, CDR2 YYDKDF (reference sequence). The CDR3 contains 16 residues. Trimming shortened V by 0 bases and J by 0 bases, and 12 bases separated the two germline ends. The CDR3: CATSRDLSGSSYEQYF. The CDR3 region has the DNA TGTGCCACCAGCAGAGACCTTAGCGGCAGCTCCTACGAGCAGTACTTC. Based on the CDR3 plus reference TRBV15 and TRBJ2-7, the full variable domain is DAMVIQNPRYQVTQFGKPVTLSCSQTLNHNVMYWYQQKSSQAPKLLFHYYDKDFNNEADTPDNFQSRRPNTSFCFLDIRSPGLGDTAMYLCATSRDLSGSSYEQYFGPGTRLTVT.

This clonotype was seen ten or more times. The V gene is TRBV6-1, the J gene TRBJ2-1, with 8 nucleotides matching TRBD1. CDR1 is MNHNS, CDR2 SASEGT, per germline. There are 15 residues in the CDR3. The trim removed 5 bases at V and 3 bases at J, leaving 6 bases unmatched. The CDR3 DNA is TGTGCCAGCAGTCGCCGAGGGACAGGCTACAATGAGCAGTTCTTC. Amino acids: CASSRRGTGYNEQFF.

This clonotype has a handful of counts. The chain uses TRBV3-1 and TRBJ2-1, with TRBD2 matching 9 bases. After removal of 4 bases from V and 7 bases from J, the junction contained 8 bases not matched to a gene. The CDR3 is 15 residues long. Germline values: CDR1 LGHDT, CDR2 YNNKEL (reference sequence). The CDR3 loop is CASSLRGLAKNEQFF. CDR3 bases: TGTGCCAGCAGCCTCCGAGGACTAGCGAAGAATGAGCAGTTCTTC.

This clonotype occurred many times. CDR3 sequence: CASSAGGAKNTEAFF. CDR3 DNA sequence: TGTGCCAGCAGTGCTGGGGGGGCCAAGAACACTGAAGCTTTCTTT. V is TRBV28 and J is TRBJ1-1; a possible D gene is TRBD1 (6 bases). The CDR3 length is 15 residues. Trimming cost V 5 bases and J 1 base, with 14 bases left between them. Germline CDR1 is MDHEN and CDR2 is SYDVKM.

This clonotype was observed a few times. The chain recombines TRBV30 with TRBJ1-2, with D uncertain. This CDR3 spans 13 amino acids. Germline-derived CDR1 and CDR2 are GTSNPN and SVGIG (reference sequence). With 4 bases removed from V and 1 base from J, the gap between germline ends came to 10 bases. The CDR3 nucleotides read TGTGCCTGGAATCAGCAAATTAACTATGGCTACACCTTC. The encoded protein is CAWNQQINYGYTF. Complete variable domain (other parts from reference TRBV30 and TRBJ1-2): SQTIHQWPATLVQPVGSPLSLECTVEGTSNPNLYWYRQAAGRGLQLLFYSVGIGQISSEVPQNLSASRPQDRQFILSSKKLLLSDSGFYLCAWNQQINYGYTFGSGTRLTVV.

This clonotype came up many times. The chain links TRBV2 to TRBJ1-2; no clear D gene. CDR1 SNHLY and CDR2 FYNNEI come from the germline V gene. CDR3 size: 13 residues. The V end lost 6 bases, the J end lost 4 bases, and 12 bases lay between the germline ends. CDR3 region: CASRTPRSYGYTF. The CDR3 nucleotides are TGTGCCAGCAGGACCCCCCGGAGCTATGGCTACACCTTC.

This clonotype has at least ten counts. In nucleotides, the CDR3 is TGTGCCAGCAGGCCCCCCGGGCCGGGACAGGGGGGCTACGAGCAGTACTTC. It specifies CASRPPGPGQGGYEQYF. The rearrangement uses TRBV27 and TRBJ2-7, with 11 bases aligning to TRBD1. CDR1 and CDR2 (germline): MNHEY, SMNVEV (reference sequence). The CDR3 has 17 amino acids. V shed 6 bases, J shed 3 bases, and the junction held 13 bases outside the gene matches.

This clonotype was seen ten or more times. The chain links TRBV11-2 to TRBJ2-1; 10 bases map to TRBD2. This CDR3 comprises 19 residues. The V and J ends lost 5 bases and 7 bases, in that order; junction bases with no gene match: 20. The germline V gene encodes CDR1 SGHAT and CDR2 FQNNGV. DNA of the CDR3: TGTGCCAGCAGCCAAACTACATCCTCACTAGCGGGAACAAGGAATGAGCAGTTCTTC. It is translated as CASSQTTSSLAGTRNEQFF. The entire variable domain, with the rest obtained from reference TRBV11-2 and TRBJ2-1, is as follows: EAGVAQSPRYKIIEKRQSVAFWCNPISGHATLYWYQQILGQGPKLLIQFQNNGVVDDSQLPKDRFSAERLKGVDSTLKIQPAKLEDSAVYLCASSQTTSSLAGTRNEQFFGPGTRLTVL.

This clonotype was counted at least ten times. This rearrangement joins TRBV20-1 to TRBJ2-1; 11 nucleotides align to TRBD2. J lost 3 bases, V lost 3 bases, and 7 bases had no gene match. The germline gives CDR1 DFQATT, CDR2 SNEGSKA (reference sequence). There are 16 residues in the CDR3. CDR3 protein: CSASGGLADNYNEQFF. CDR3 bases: TGCAGTGCTAGCGGGGGACTAGCGGACAACTACAATGAGCAGTTCTTC.

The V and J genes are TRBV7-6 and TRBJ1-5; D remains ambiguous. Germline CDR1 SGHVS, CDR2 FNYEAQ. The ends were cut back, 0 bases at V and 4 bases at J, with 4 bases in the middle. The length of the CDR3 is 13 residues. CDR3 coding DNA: TGTGCCAGCAGCTTAGCGCTTAATCAGCCCCAGCATTTT. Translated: CASSLALNQPQHF. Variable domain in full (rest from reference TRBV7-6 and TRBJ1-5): GAGVSQSPRYKVTKRGQDVALRCDPISGHVSLYWYRQALGQGPEFLTYFNYEAQQDKSGLPNDRFSAERPEGSISTLTIQRTEQRDSAMYRCASSLALNQPQHFGDGTRLSIL.

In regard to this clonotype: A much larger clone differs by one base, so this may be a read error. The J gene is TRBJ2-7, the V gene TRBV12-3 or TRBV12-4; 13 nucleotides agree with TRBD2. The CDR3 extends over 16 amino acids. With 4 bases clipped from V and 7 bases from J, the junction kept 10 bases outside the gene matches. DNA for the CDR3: TGTGCCAGCAGTTCCCACTCGACTAGCGGGAGGACTGAGCAGTACTTC. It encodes CASSSHSTSGRTEQYF.

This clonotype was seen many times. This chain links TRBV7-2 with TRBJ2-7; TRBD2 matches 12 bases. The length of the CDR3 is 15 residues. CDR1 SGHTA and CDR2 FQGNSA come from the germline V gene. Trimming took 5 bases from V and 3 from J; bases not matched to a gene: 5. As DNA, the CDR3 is TGTGCCAGCAGCGGCGGGACTAGCGGGCTCTACGAGCAGTACTTC. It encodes CASSGGTSGLYEQYF. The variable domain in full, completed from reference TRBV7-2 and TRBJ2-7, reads GAGVSQSPSNKVTEKGKDVELRCDPISGHTALYWYRQSLGQGLEFLIYFQGNSAPDKSGLPSDRFSAERTGGSVSTLTIQRTQQEDSAVYLCASSGGTSGLYEQYFGPGTRLTVT.

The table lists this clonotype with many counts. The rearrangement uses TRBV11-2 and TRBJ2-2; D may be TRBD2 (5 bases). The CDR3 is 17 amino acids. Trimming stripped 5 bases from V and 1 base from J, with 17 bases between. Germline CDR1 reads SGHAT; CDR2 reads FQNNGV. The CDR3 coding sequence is TGTGCCAGCAGCCGGGAACCGTTGGATTTGAACACCGGGGAGCTGTTTTTT. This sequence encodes CASSREPLDLNTGELFF.

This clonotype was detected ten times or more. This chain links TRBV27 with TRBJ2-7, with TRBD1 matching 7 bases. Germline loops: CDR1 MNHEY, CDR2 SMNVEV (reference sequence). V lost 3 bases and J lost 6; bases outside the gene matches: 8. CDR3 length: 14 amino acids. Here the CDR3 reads CASSFKGALREQYF. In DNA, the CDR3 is TGTGCCAGCAGTTTTAAGGGGGCGCTTCGCGAGCAGTACTTC.

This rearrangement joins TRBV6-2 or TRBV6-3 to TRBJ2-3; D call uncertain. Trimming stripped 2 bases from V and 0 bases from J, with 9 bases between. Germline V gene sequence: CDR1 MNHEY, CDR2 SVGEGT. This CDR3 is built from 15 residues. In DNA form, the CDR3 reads TGTGCCAGCAGTTACCCCGGACCTAGCACAGATACGCAGTATTTT. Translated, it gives CASSYPGPSTDTQYF.